Sequencing of this T cell receptor beta chain was carried out in a study of post-analysis software for immune sequencing data. Study-wide context: In terms of disease course, relapsing-remitting, secondary progressive and progressive-relapsing multiple sclerosis were included. Study conclusions and caveats: The study found TRBV5-6, TRBV5-1 and TRBV20-1 among five or six TRBV segments more frequent in patients than controls. Strong same-batch co-clustering of samples appeared with F measure clustering.

TCR beta cDNA libraries included unique molecular identifiers. Starting from about 1 to 10 million T cells, the study yielded about 500,000 cDNA molecules. One entry per CDR3 protein results from TCRdb running MiXCR on the PCR reads. The sample carries around 700,000 distinct CDR3 sequences, approximately 60% recorded once. The CDR3 is 13 amino acids. V dropped 3 bases and J dropped 5 bases, with 11 bases sitting between them. Germline CDR1 reads DFQATT; CDR2 reads SNEGSKA (reference sequence). In the case of this clonotype: Its antigen is not known.

The chain combines TRBV20-1 with TRBJ2-1; D is uncertain. This sequence was found in a girl aged 2-15 years with multiple sclerosis. The sequenced sample consisted of blood. CDR3 in DNA: TGCAGTGCTAGGGCGGCTAGAAACAATGAGCAGTTCTTC. Its protein product is CSARAARNNEQFF.